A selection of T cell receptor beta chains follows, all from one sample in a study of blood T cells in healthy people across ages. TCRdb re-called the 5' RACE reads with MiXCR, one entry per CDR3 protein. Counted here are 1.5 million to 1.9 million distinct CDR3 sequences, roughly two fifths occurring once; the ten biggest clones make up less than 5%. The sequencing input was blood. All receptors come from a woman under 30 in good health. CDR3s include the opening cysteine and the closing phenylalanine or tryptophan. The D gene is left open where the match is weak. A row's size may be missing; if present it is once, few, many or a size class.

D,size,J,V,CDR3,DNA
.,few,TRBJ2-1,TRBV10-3,CAIGNQYNEQFF,TGTGCCATCGGTAATCAATACAATGAGCAGTTCTTC
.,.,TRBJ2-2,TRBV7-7,CASGYNTGELFF,TGTGCTAGCGGCTATAACACCGGGGAGCTGTTTTTT
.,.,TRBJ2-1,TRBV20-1,CSVLAWDASSYNEQFF,TGCAGTGTTTTAGCCTGGGACGCGAGCTCCTACAATGAGCAGTTCTTC
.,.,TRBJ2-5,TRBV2,CASSENVETQYF,TGTGCCAGCAGTGAAAACGTGGAGACCCAGTACTTC
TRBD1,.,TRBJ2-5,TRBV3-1,CASSQEDRAPYNEQYF,TGTGCCAGCAGCCAAGAGGACAGGGCCCCCTACAATGAGCAGTACTTC
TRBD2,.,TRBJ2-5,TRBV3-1,CASSHPNGLARETQYF,TGTGCCAGCAGCCACCCCAATGGACTAGCGCGGGAGACCCAGTACTTC
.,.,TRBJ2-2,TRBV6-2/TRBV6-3,CASSYAGVKDTGELFF,TGTGCCAGCAGCTATGCAGGGGTCAAGGACACCGGGGAGCTGTTTTTT
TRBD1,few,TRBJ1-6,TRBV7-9,CASSLGDRGPLGNNSPLHF,TGTGCCAGCAGCTTGGGGGACAGGGGACCCCTCGGGAATAATTCACCCCTCCACTTT
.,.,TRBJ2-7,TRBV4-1,CASSQGGGVLSREQYF,TGCGCCAGCAGCCAAGGGGGTGGGGTTCTCTCACGGGAGCAGTACTTC
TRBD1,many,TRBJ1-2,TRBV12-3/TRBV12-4,CASSVTGQGVNGYTF,TGTGCCAGCAGTGTGACGGGACAGGGGGTGAATGGCTACACCTTC
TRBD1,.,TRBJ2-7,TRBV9,CASSVVAQGEGEQYF,TGTGCCAGCAGCGTAGTAGCACAGGGGGAAGGTGAGCAGTACTTC
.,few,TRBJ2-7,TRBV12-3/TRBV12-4,CASSQGWGSGAHNEQYF,TGTGCCAGCAGTCAAGGGTGGGGTAGCGGAGCACACAATGAGCAGTACTTC
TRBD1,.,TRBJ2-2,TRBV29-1,CSALSGTGGKNGELFF,TGCAGCGCGCTCTCCGGGACAGGGGGAAAGAACGGGGAGCTGTTTTTT
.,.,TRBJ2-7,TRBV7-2,CASSSFNHEQYF,TGTGCCAGCAGCTCCTTCAACCACGAGCAGTACTTC
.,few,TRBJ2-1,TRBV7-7,CASSPDRGDNEQFF,TGTGCTAGCAGCCCCGACCGAGGGGACAATGAGCAGTTCTTC
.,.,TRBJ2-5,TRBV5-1,CASSRGTLGDQETQYF,TGCGCCAGCAGCCGAGGGACTCTCGGGGACCAAGAGACCCAGTACTTC
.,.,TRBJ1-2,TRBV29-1,CSVRRDTSNYGYTF,TGCAGCGTCCGAAGGGACACCTCGAACTATGGCTACACCTTC
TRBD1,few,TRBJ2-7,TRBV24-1,CATSDDGTGIRYNEQYF,TGTGCCACCAGTGACGACGGGACAGGGATCCGGTACAATGAGCAGTACTTC
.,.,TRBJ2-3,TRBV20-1,CSARNRATDTQYF,TGCAGTGCTAGGAACCGAGCGACAGATACGCAGTATTTT
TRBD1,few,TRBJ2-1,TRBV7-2,CASTPGQEYNEQFF,TGTGCCAGCACCCCGGGACAGGAGTACAATGAGCAGTTCTTC
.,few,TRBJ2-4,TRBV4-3,CASSPTVRGPGLQYF,TGCGCCAGCAGCCCAACGGTTCGGGGGCCAGGGCTTCAGTACTTC
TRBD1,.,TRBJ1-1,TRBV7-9,CASNHGQGVNTEAFF,TGTGCCAGCAACCATGGACAGGGGGTGAACACTGAAGCTTTCTTT
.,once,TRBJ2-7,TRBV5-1,CASTESYNEQYF,TGCGCCAGCACAGAGTCCTACAATGAGCAGTACTTC
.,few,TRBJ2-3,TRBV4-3,CASSQGLREKADTQYF,TGCGCCAGCAGCCAGGGGCTGCGTGAGAAAGCAGATACGCAGTATTTT
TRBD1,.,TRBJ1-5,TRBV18,CASSPSDRTPSFQPQHF,TGTGCCAGCTCACCATCGGACAGGACGCCTTCTTTTCAGCCCCAGCATTTT
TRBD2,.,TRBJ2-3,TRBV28,CASRTSGRIADTQYF,TGTGCCAGCCGAACTAGCGGGAGAATAGCAGATACGCAGTATTTT
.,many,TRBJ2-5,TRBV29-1,CSVVPPYTQETQYF,TGCAGCGTTGTCCCCCCCTACACCCAAGAGACCCAGTACTTC
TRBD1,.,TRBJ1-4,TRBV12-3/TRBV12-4,CAGSPDRFNEKLFF,TGTGCCGGCAGTCCGGACAGGTTTAATGAAAAACTGTTTTTT
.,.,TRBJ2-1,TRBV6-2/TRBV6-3,CAGRAGRSYNEQFF,TGTGCCGGTAGGGCAGGGCGGTCCTACAATGAGCAGTTCTTC
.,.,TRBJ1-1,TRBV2,CASSEIVLNTEAFF,TGTGCCAGCAGTGAGATCGTCCTGAACACTGAAGCTTTCTTT
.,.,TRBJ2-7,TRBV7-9,CASNAPGTDLYEQYF,TGTGCCAGCAACGCCCCCGGGACGGACTTATACGAGCAGTACTTC
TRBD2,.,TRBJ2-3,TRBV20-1,CSASGLAGPRDTQYF,TGCAGTGCTAGCGGACTAGCGGGGCCACGGGATACGCAGTATTTT
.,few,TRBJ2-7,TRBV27,CASSFRIDYEQYF,TGTGCCAGCAGTTTTAGGATCGACTACGAGCAGTACTTC
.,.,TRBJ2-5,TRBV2,CASSGAETNEETQYF,TGTGCCAGCAGTGGGGCCGAGACAAACGAAGAGACCCAGTACTTC
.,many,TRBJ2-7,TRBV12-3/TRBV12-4,CASSQGQIYEQYF,TGTGCCAGCAGTCAAGGACAAATCTACGAGCAGTACTTC
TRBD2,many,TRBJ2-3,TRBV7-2,CASSPRLAGSTDTQYF,TGTGCCAGCAGCCCTCGACTAGCGGGTAGCACAGATACGCAGTATTTT
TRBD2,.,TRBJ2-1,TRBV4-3,CASSQAGLSSGGAYNEQFF,TGCGCCAGCAGCCAAGCAGGTCTGTCTAGCGGGGGGGCTTACAATGAGCAGTTCTTC